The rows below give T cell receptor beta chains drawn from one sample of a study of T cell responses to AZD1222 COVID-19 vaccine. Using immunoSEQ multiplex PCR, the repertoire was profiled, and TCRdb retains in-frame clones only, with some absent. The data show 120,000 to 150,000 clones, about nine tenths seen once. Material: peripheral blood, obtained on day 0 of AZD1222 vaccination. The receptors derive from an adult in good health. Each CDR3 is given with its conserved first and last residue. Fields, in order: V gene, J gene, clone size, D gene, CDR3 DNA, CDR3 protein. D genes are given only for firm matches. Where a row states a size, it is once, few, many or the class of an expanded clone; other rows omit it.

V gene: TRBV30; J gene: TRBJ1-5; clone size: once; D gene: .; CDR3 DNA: TGTGCCTGGAGTGTGGCAGGGTATCAGCCCCAGCATTTT; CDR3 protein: CAWSVAGYQPQHF
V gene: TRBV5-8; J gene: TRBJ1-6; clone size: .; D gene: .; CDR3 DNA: TGTGCCAGCAGCTTGGGGCAGGGAGGCCTGATGAAGGCCCTCCACTTT; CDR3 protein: CASSLGQGGLMKALHF
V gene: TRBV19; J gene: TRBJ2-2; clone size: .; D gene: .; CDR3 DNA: TGTGCCAGTAGTATAGGGGGGCAGGCGCGAAACACCGGGGAGCTGTTTTTT; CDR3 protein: CASSIGGQARNTGELFF
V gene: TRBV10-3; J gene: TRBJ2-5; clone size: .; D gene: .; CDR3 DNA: TGTGCCATCAGTCCGGGACTGAATCAAGAGACCCAGTACTTC; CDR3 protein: CAISPGLNQETQYF
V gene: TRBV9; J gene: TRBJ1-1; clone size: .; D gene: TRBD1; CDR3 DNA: TGTGCCAGCAGCGTAGCCGGGACAGGGGGCAACACTGAAGCTTTCTTT; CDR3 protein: CASSVAGTGGNTEAFF
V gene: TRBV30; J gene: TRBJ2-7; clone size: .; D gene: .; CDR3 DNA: TGTGCCTGGAGCCGGGGGGACAGAATTTCCTACGAGCAGTACTTC; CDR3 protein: CAWSRGDRISYEQYF
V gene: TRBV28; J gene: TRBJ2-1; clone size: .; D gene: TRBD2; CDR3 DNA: TGTGCCAGCAGTTTAAGGCTAGCGGGGGCCTACAATGAGCAGTTCTTC; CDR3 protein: CASSLRLAGAYNEQFF
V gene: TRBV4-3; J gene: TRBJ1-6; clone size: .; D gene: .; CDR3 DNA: TGCGCCAGCAGCCTCACGACCAGACCGCCCCTCCACTTT; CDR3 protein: CASSLTTRPPLHF
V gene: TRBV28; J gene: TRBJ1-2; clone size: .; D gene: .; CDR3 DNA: TGTGCCAGCAGTCTCCTTCGGGCAGGTCGGGGCCTCATGAGAGGTCTCTATGGCTACACCTTC; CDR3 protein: CASSLLRAGRGLMRGLYGYTF
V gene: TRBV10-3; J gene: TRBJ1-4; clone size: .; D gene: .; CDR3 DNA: TGTGCCATCAGTCGTCGCGGGGAAAAACTGTTTTTT; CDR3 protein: CAISRRGEKLFF
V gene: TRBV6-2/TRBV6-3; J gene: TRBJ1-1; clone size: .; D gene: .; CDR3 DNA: TGTGCCAGCAGTAGAGAAACGGGGGGCACTGAAGCTTTCTTT; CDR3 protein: CASSRETGGTEAFF
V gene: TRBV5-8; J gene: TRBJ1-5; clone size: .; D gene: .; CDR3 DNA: TGTGCCAGCAGCCCGGGGGCCCCTTACAATCAGCCCCAGCATTTT; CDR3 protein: CASSPGAPYNQPQHF
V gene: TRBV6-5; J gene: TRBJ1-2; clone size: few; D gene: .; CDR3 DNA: TGTGCCAGCAGTTACCGGGGGCCCCCGGAGCATGGCTACACCTTC; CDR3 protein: CASSYRGPPEHGYTF
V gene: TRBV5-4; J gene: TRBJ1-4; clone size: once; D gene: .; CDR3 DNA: TGTGCCAGCAGCCAAGGACGGCAAAATGAAAAACTGTTTTTT; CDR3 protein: CASSQGRQNEKLFF
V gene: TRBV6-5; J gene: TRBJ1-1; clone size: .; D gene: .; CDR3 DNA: TGTGCCAGCAGAAGACAGGTACGGACTGAAGCTTTCTTT; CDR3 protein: CASRRQVRTEAFF
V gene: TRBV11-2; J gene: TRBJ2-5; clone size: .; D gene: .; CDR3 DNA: TGTGCCAGCAGCAAAGGACAAGGGGACTTACTTACCCAGTACTTC; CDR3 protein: CASSKGQGDLLTQYF
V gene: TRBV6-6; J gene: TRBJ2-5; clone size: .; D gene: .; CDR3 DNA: TGTGCCAGCAGCCCCCTAACCCAAGAGACCCAGTACTTC; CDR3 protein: CASSPLTQETQYF
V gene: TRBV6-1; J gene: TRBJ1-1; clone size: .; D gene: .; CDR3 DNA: TGTGCCAGCAGTGAAGTTGGGGGTGACACTGAAGCTTTCTTT; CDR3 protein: CASSEVGGDTEAFF
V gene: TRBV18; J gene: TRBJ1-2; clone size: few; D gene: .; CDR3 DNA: TGTGCCAGCTCACCACCTTTAGGGAACAGCGGCTACACCTTC; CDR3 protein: CASSPPLGNSGYTF
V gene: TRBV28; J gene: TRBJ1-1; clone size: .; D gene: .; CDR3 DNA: TGTGCCAGCAGGACCGGGAACACTGAAGCTTTCTTT; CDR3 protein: CASRTGNTEAFF
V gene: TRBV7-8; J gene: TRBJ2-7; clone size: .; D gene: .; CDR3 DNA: TGTGCCAGCAGCTTAGGAGGGGTCGAGGCCTACGAGCAGTACTTC; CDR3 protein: CASSLGGVEAYEQYF
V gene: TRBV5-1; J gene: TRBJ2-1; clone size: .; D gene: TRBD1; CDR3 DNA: TGCGCCAGCAGCTTGGAGGGACAGGGGTACAATGAGCAGTTCTTC; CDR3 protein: CASSLEGQGYNEQFF
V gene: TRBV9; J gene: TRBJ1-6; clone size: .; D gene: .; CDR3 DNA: TGTGCCAGCAGCGCCGAAGGGACGGGCTCCTATAATTCACCCCTCCACTTT; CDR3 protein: CASSAEGTGSYNSPLHF
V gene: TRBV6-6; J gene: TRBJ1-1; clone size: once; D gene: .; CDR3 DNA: TGTGCCAGCAGTTCGCAGGGTGTGAACACTGAAGCTTTCTTT; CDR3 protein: CASSSQGVNTEAFF
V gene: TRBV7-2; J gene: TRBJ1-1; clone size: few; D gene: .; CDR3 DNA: TGTGCCAGCAGCTTAAACGGAGAGAACACTGAAGCTTTCTTT; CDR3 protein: CASSLNGENTEAFF
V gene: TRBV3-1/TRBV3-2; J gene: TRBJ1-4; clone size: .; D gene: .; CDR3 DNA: TGTGCCAGCAGCCAAGATGGACTGGAAAAACTGTTTTTT; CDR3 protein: CASSQDGLEKLFF
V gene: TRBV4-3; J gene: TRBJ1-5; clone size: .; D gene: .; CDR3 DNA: TGCGCCAGCAGCCAAGATCGGCAGGGAAGTCAGCCCCAGCATTTT; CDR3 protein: CASSQDRQGSQPQHF
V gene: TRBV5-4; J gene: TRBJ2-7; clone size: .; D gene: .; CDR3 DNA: TGTGCCAGCAGCCTTCGCCCCGGGGAGCAGTACTTC; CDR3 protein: CASSLRPGEQYF
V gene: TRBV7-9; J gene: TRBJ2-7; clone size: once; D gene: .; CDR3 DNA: TGTGCCAGCAGCCCACCGGACCGGCTGAGCTCCTACGAGCAGTACTTC; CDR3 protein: CASSPPDRLSSYEQYF
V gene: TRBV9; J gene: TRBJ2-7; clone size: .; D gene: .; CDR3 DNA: TGTGCCAGCAGCGTAGGCAGTACTTCCTACGAGCAGTACTTC; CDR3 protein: CASSVGSTSYEQYF
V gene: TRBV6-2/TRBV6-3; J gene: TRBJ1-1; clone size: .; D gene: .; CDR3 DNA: TGTGCCAGCAGCCCCTGGAGCAGCACTGAAGCTTTCTTT; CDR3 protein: CASSPWSSTEAFF
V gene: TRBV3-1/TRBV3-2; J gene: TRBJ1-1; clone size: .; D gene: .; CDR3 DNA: TGTGCCAGCAGACCACAAGCGGGGGGTGAAGCTTTCTTT; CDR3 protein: CASRPQAGGEAFF
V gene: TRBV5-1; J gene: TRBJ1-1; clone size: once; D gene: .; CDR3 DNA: TGCGCCAGCAGCTTATTACGGACAGATGAAGCTTTCTTT; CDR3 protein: CASSLLRTDEAFF
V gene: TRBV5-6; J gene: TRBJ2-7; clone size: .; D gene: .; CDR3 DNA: TGTGCCAGCAGCTTTGACAGGGGAGGGAGCGAGCAGTACTTC; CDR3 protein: CASSFDRGGSEQYF
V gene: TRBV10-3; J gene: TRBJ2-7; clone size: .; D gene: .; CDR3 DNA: TGTGCCATCTCCCGGGACCCCAGGTACTTC; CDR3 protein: CAISRDPRYF
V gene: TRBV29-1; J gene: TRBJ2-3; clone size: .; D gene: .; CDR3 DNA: TGCAGCGTCCTGCCGTTAGGATCCGACACAGATACGCAGTATTTT; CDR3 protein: CSVLPLGSDTDTQYF
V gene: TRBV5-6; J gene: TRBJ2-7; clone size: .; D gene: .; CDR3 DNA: TGTGCCAGCAGTCGGCCGGGTTACTACCACGAGCAGTACTTC; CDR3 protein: CASSRPGYYHEQYF
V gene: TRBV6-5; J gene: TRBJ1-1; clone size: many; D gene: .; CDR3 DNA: TGTGCCAGCACCCTAACCACGGGGACTGAAGCTTTCTTT; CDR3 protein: CASTLTTGTEAFF
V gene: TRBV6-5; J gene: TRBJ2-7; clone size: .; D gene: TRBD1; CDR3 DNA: TGTGCCAGCAGTTACTCAAGGCGCGGACAGGGCAGCGAGCAGTACTTC; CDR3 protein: CASSYSRRGQGSEQYF
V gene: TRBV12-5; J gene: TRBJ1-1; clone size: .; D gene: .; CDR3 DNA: TGTGCTAGTGGTCCCCCGGGGGGGGGCACTGAAGCTTTCTTT; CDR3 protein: CASGPPGGGTEAFF
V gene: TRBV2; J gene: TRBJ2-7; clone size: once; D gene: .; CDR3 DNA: TGTGCCAGCAGTGAATTCTCCTACGAGCAGTACTTC; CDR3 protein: CASSEFSYEQYF
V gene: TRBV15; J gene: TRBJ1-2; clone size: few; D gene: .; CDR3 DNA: TGTGCCACCAGTTTCACAGGGACTAACTATGGCTACACCTTC; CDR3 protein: CATSFTGTNYGYTF
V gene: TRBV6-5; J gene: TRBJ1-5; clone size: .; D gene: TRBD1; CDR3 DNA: TGTGCCAGCAGCCGACAGGGGGTTCGACAGCCCCAGCATTTT; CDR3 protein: CASSRQGVRQPQHF
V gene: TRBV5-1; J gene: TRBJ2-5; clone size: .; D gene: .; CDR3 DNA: TGCGCCAGCAGCTCGACTAGTCAAGAGACCCAGTACTTC; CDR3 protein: CASSSTSQETQYF
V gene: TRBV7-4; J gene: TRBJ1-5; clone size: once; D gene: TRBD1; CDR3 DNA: TGTGCCAGCAAAAGGGTGGGGACAGGGGTACAGCCCCAGCATTTT; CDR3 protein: CASKRVGTGVQPQHF
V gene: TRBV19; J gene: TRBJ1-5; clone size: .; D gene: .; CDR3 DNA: TGTGCCAGTAGCGGAACAGCGAAGCTTAACAATCAGCCCCAGCATTTT; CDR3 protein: CASSGTAKLNNQPQHF
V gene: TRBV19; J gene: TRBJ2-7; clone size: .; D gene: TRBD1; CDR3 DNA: TGTGCCAGTAGTCTACAGGGGGGCCTCTCCTACGAGCAGTACTTC; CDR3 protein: CASSLQGGLSYEQYF
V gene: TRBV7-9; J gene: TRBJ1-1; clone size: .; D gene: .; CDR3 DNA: TGTGCCAGCAGCGCCCAGGGTGCTGAAGCTTTCTTT; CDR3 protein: CASSAQGAEAFF
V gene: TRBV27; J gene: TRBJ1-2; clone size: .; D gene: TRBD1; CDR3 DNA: TGTGCCAGCAGTTTAAGGGGACAGGGTGAAGTAGGTTATGGCTACACCTTC; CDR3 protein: CASSLRGQGEVGYGYTF
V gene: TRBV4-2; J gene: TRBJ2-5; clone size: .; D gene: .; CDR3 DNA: TGTGCCAGCAGCCAAGGGAGCCGGGAACAAGAGACCCAGTACTTC; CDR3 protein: CASSQGSREQETQYF
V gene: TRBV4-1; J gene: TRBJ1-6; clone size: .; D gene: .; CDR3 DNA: TGCGCCAGCAGCCAGGGCAGGCTCAATTCACCCCTCCACTTT; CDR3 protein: CASSQGRLNSPLHF
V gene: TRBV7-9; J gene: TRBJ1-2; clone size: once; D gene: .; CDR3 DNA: TGTGCCAGCAGCTCCTTAGGACAGAGGCCTAACTATGGCTACACCTTC; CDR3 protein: CASSSLGQRPNYGYTF
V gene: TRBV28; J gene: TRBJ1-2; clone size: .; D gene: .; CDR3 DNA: TGTGCCAGCACCCCCGATCAGGGGTTTGGCTACACCTTC; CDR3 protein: CASTPDQGFGYTF
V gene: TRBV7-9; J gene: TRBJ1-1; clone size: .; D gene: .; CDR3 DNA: TGTGCCAGCAGACGTGGGACAACCGGCACTGAAGCTTTCTTT; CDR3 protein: CASRRGTTGTEAFF
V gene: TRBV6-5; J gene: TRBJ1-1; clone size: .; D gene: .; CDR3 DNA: TGTGCCAGCAGTTATGATCAGCTGAGTCCAGCTTTCTTT; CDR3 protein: CASSYDQLSPAFF